The rows below give T cell receptor beta chains drawn from one sample of a study of vaccination effects on CD4 cells after COVID-19. Repertoires were generated with immunoSEQ multiplex PCR, while TCRdb's copy carries only in-frame clones and drops some. The sample comprises tens of thousands of clones, around 70% of which are singletons, and 2.2% rests with the top ten. For these receptors, no antigen is known. The starting material was CD4+ T cells from PBMCs cultured without peptide, obtained after COVID-19 vaccination. These receptors were taken from a human donor who received a COVID-19 vaccine. Both conserved end residues are part of each CDR3. D genes are given only for firm matches. A clone size is listed for some rows: how often the clone was seen (once, few, many), or a class if it is expanded.

d_gene | len | j_gene | v_gene | abundance | CDR3aa | CDR3nt
TRBD1 | 15 | TRBJ1-2 | TRBV4-2 | NA | CASSQAGTGDYGYTF | TGTGCCAGCAGCCAAGCGGGGACAGGGGATTATGGCTACACCTTC
NA | 15 | TRBJ1-3 | TRBV4-1 | NA | CASSQDRVSGNTIYF | TGCGCCAGCAGCCAAGACAGGGTCTCTGGAAACACCATATATTTT
TRBD2 | 13 | TRBJ2-2 | TRBV2 | NA | CASVAGGSGELFF | TGTGCCAGCGTAGCGGGGGGGTCCGGGGAGCTGTTTTTT
NA | 11 | TRBJ1-2 | TRBV29-1 | NA | CSVDRVGGYTF | TGCAGCGTTGATAGAGTTGGGGGCTACACCTTC
TRBD2 | 15 | TRBJ2-3 | TRBV28 | NA | CASNLDGGGTDTQYF | TGTGCCAGCAACCTTGACGGGGGGGGCACAGATACGCAGTATTTT
TRBD2 | 13 | TRBJ2-1 | TRBV18 | NA | CASSPGLAGEQFF | TGTGCCAGCTCACCAGGGCTAGCGGGTGAGCAGTTCTTC
NA | 19 | TRBJ1-3 | TRBV7-3 | few | CASSLNGVRDGGSGNTIYF | TGTGCCAGCAGCTTAAATGGGGTGAGAGACGGAGGCTCTGGAAACACCATATATTTT
NA | 16 | TRBJ2-1 | TRBV15 | NA | CATSRDFLSRSNEQFF | TGTGCCACCAGCAGAGATTTCTTAAGTCGTTCCAATGAGCAGTTCTTC
NA | 13 | TRBJ1-5 | TRBV7-2 | NA | CASSLGIGQPQHF | TGTGCCAGCAGCTTAGGGATCGGGCAGCCCCAGCATTTT
NA | 15 | TRBJ2-6 | TRBV7-2 | NA | CASSLWGQGANVLTF | TGTGCCAGCAGCTTATGGGGGCAGGGGGCCAACGTCCTGACTTTC
NA | 16 | TRBJ2-4 | TRBV5-1 | NA | CASSLGTGLAKNIQYF | TGCGCCAGCAGCCTTGGGACGGGGCTAGCCAAAAACATTCAGTACTTC
NA | 15 | TRBJ2-3 | TRBV7-8 | NA | CASSLVGEGTDTQYF | TGTGCCAGCAGCTTAGTCGGGGAAGGCACAGATACGCAGTATTTT
TRBD2 | 15 | TRBJ2-1 | TRBV28 | NA | CASRGVGGSYNEQFF | TGTGCCAGCAGGGGAGTGGGAGGGTCCTACAATGAGCAGTTCTTC
NA | 13 | TRBJ1-2 | TRBV5-6 | few | CASSQLPNYGYTF | TGTGCCAGCAGTCAGCTACCTAACTATGGCTACACCTTC
NA | 13 | TRBJ1-1 | TRBV18 | NA | CASSPSRDTEAFF | TGTGCCAGCTCACCTTCCAGGGACACTGAAGCTTTCTTT
TRBD1 | 16 | TRBJ1-4 | TRBV2 | NA | CASRPSRDRAPGKLFF | TGTGCCAGCAGACCGTCCCGGGACAGGGCCCCCGGAAAACTGTTTTTT
NA | 11 | TRBJ2-1 | TRBV6-5 | once | CASSYLSEQFF | TGTGCCAGCAGTTATTTATCTGAGCAGTTCTTC
NA | 12 | TRBJ2-5 | TRBV2 | NA | CASETDQETQYF | TGTGCCAGCGAGACAGACCAAGAGACCCAGTACTTC
NA | 15 | TRBJ1-4 | TRBV3-1/TRBV3-2 | NA | CASSRPGADDEKLFF | TGTGCCAGCAGCCGGCCCGGGGCGGATGACGAAAAACTGTTTTTT
TRBD2 | 18 | TRBJ2-5 | TRBV6-4 | NA | CASSDSRTSGIPDWSQYF | TGTGCCAGCAGTGACTCGAGGACTAGCGGGATTCCTGATTGGTCCCAGTACTTC
NA | 14 | TRBJ1-1 | TRBV18 | NA | CASSPDRLNTEAFF | TGTGCCAGCTCACCAGACAGGTTGAACACTGAAGCTTTCTTT
NA | 14 | TRBJ1-2 | TRBV30 | once | CAWSDWYGNYGYTF | TGTGCCTGGAGTGATTGGTACGGTAACTATGGCTACACCTTC
NA | 17 | TRBJ1-3 | TRBV9 | few | CASSAVWEQGIGNTIYF | TGTGCCAGCAGCGCCGTGTGGGAACAGGGAATTGGAAACACCATATATTTT
NA | 16 | TRBJ2-5 | TRBV19 | NA | CASSTARRGLQETQYF | TGTGCCAGTAGTACCGCCCGGCGGGGCCTCCAAGAGACCCAGTACTTC
TRBD1 | 15 | TRBJ1-2 | TRBV2 | NA | CARQMRQGPNYGYTF | TGTGCCAGGCAAATGCGACAGGGCCCTAACTATGGCTACACCTTC
NA | 17 | TRBJ1-2 | TRBV4-1 | few | CASSQDIRSPGDYGYTF | TGCGCCAGCAGCCAAGATATCCGTAGCCCGGGGGACTATGGCTACACCTTC
TRBD1 | 17 | TRBJ1-5 | TRBV9 | NA | CASSAGDRGPGNQPQHF | TGTGCCAGCAGCGCGGGGGACAGGGGGCCGGGCAATCAGCCCCAGCATTTT